The TCR beta chain described here comes from a study of vaccination and CD4 T cells after COVID-19. Study overall: There were six male and four female convalescents, and two of them were Hispanic. Overlapping peptides covering the spike proteins of SARS-CoV-2, HCoV-NL63, HCoV-OC43 and HCoV-229E were added to stimulate cells. Post-COVID samples had a sampling time that fell a median roughly 100 days after diagnosis (range 35 to 161).

Described treatment: 10-day PBMC culture with coronavirus spike peptide pools or control peptides (ViraFEST assay). Sequencing of DNA taken from cultured CD4+ T cells relied on the Oncomine TCR Beta short-read assay. CD4+ T cells were cultured, and genomic DNA was extracted from them. MiXCR, run by TCRdb on the PCR reads, gives a single entry per CDR3 protein. This sample carries fewer than 15,000 distinct CDR3 sequences, roughly 45% of them seen once, and the ten largest clones take roughly 8%. Of note for this clonotype: Its antigen is not known.

The CDR3 length is 13 residues. V lost 4 bases, J lost 0 bases, and 7 bases lay in between. Germline CDR1 reads SGHNT; CDR2 reads YYREEE (reference sequence). The TCR sequence derives from a human donor who had recovered from COVID-19. This specimen was CD4+ T cells from blood, cultured in vitro, taken after SARS-CoV-2 vaccination. This chain links TRBV5-4 with TRBJ2-5, with D unclear. The CDR3: CASSDRDQETQYF. For the CDR3, the DNA is TGTGCCAGCAGCGACCGGGACCAAGAGACCCAGTACTTC.